These 21 T cell receptor beta chains were all obtained from the same sample, sequenced in a study of beta chain features in type 1 diabetes. Findings of the study overall: TCRB CDR3s from Type 1 diabetes patients were moderately but significantly shorter in all four CD4+ subsets.

Their specific antigens are unknown. Of the isolated RNA, all was reverse transcribed, and so the sequenced material was expressed TCRB transcripts. Sequencing was performed with immunoSEQ multiplex PCR; in TCRdb, only in-frame clones are kept and a portion is missing. The profile shows about 740,000 clones, over 10% of them singletons. Sequenced: naive CD4+ T cells from blood. The receptors stem from a man in his late teens or twenties with type 1 diabetes.

This clone was recorded a few times. The rearrangement joins TRBV6-5 to TRBJ1-5, with 7 nucleotides matching TRBD1. The trim removed 7 bases at V and 7 bases at J, leaving 7 bases unmatched. CDR1 MNHEY and CDR2 SVGAGI come from the germline V gene. The CDR3 runs 13 residues. CDR3 nucleotide sequence: TGTGCCAGCAACGACAGGGTTGGGCAGCCCCAGCATTTT. This encodes CASNDRVGQPQHF.

Details on this clone: One end of the junction does not line up with germline, which may come from a read error. This chain uses TRBV6-6 with TRBJ1-1; D ambiguous. The CDR3 sequence is 12 residues long. Germline CDR1 and CDR2: MNHNY and SVGAGI (reference sequence). The CDR3 protein is CAISDGPAEAFF. The CDR3 DNA sequence: TGTGCCATCAGTGATGGGCCAGCTGAAGCTTTCTTT.

The chain uses TRBV7-2 and TRBJ1-1, with unresolved D. The CDR3 runs to 16 residues. Germline CDR1 SGHTA, CDR2 FQGNSA. Trimming removed 1 base from V and 0 bases from J, with 12 bases in between. In nucleotides, the CDR3 is TGTGCCAGCAGCTTAGGGAGTGGCGGACTGAACACTGAAGCTTTCTTT. It encodes CASSLGSGGLNTEAFF.

This clone has only a few counts. The chain combines TRBV18 with TRBJ2-1; D gene ambiguous. Trimming took off 3 bases at V and 8 bases at J, with 5 bases between the two ends. The CDR3 totals 11 residues. Germline lookup yields CDR1 KGHSH and CDR2 LQKENI. For the CDR3, the DNA is TGTGCCAGCTCACCTTCGGATGAGCAGTTCTTC. Translating gives CASSPSDEQFF.

This clone has only a few counts. The chain joins TRBV9 to TRBJ2-3, with 8 positions matching TRBD2. Trimming removed 4 bases from V and 5 bases from J; junction bases left unmatched: 9. Germline lookup yields CDR1 SGDLS and CDR2 YYNGEE. The CDR3 runs 15 residues. The CDR3 is CASSRTRGGRDTQYF. CDR3 DNA sequence: TGTGCCAGCAGCCGGACTCGGGGGGGCCGAGATACGCAGTATTTT.

This chain joins TRBV7-8 and TRBJ2-5, with D uncertain. CDR3 length: 12 amino acids. V shed 5 bases and J shed 3 bases, with 7 bases lying between them. Germline V gene lookup returns CDR1 SGHVS and CDR2 FQNEAQ. The CDR3 protein is CASSPTEETQYF. Written as DNA, the CDR3 is TGTGCCAGCAGCCCAACCGAAGAGACCCAGTACTTC.

This clone was seen only a few times. This chain uses TRBV28 with TRBJ1-2; TRBD1 aligns across 9 bases. From germline, CDR1 is MDHEN and CDR2 SYDVKM. Trimming at V came to 6 bases and at J to 2 bases, leaving 4 bases not matched to a gene. The CDR3 length is 14 residues. In nucleotides, the CDR3 is TGTGCCAGCAGGGCTACAGGGGGCAACTATGGCTACACCTTC. Translation gives CASRATGGNYGYTF.

The V gene is TRBV2, the J gene TRBJ2-3; D unresolved. V was shortened by 7 bases and J by 1 base, with 9 bases between the two germline ends. Germline V lookup: CDR1 SNHLY, CDR2 FYNNEI. This CDR3 is 13 amino acids long. The CDR3 here is CASIEPGTDTQYF. The DNA for the CDR3 is TGTGCCAGCATCGAACCCGGCACAGATACGCAGTATTTT.

This clone was counted only a few times. The chain links TRBV7-8 to TRBJ1-1; D perhaps matches TRBD1 (5 bases). CDR3 size: 14 residues. Between the trimmed V and J ends, which lost 1 base and 5 bases, there was a span of 11 bases. The germline V gene has CDR1 SGHVS and CDR2 FQNEAQ. The CDR3 loop is CASSLVGGRTEAFF. The DNA of the CDR3 is TGTGCCAGCAGCTTAGTTGGGGGGAGAACTGAAGCTTTCTTT.

The rearrangement joins TRBV29-1 to TRBJ1-1; no firm D call. V lost 8 bases to trimming and J lost 8 bases, with 21 bases between them. The CDR3 has 13 amino acids. Germline V gene lookup returns CDR1 SQVTM and CDR2 ANQGSEA. CDR3 amino acids: CSPTPLGAPEAFF. DNA of the CDR3: TGCAGCCCGACACCTCTCGGCGCCCCAGAAGCTTTCTTT.

The V gene is TRBV6-1, the J gene TRBJ2-7; the D gene could be TRBD1 or TRBD2 (5 bases each). Trimming pared 1 base from V and 7 bases from J, leaving 11 bases between. This CDR3 is built from 13 residues. The germline CDR1 and CDR2 sequences are MNHNS and SASEGT. The CDR3 region is CASSEVGREEQYF. The DNA of the CDR3 is TGTGCCAGCAGTGAAGTCGGCAGGGAGGAGCAGTACTTC.

This chain uses TRBV7-9 with TRBJ2-7; 8 bases align to TRBD1. Germline CDR1 and CDR2: SEHNR and FQNEAQ (reference sequence). V was pared by 1 base and J by 2 bases, with 1 base of the junction left unmatched. The CDR3 is 14 amino acids. The CDR3 here is CASSLGTGTYEQYF. CDR3 nucleotide sequence: TGTGCCAGCAGCTTAGGGACAGGGACCTACGAGCAGTACTTC.

This clone turned up a few times. The DNA is left out, because the CDR3 cannot be placed on it with certainty; the CDR3 is given as TCRdb lists it. The chain is built from TRBV7-6 and TRBJ2-7; TRBD2, the table's D call, lacks a check against the DNA. From its first to its last residue, the CDR3 has 16 amino acids. The germline CDR1 and CDR2 sequences are SGHVS and FNYEAQ. This CDR3 reads CASSLSLQRPSYEQYF.

The V and J genes are TRBV29-1 and TRBJ2-5; the D gene is possibly TRBD2 (5 bases). The CDR3 has 13 amino acids. V was trimmed by 2 bases and J by 7 bases, leaving 14 bases between them. Germline V CDR1 and CDR2: SQVTM, ANQGSEA. The CDR3 here is CSVESRGRGTQYF. The CDR3 DNA follows: TGCAGCGTTGAATCCCGAGGACGGGGGACCCAGTACTTC.

This clone was found a few times. The V and J genes are TRBV4-2 and TRBJ1-1; D possibly corresponds to TRBD1 (5 bases). CDR1 LGHNA and CDR2 YNFKEQ come from the germline V gene. Trimming took off 2 bases at V and 5 bases at J, with 9 bases between the two ends. The CDR3 has 13 residues. The CDR3 DNA is TGTGCCAGCAGCCAACGTGGGGGGACTGAAGCTTTCTTT. Its protein is CASSQRGGTEAFF.

The rearrangement links TRBV5-1 to TRBJ1-2, with no clear D. This CDR3 has 13 amino acids. The germline CDR1 and CDR2 sequences are SGHRS and YFSETQ. V was pared by 4 bases and J by 2 bases, with 9 bases between. The CDR3 bases are TGCGCCAGCAGCGTGGGATTCAACTATGGCTACACCTTC. Translated: CASSVGFNYGYTF.

This clone has only a few counts. The chain has TRBV19 and TRBJ1-6; D ambiguous. Germline assignment: CDR1 LNHDA and CDR2 SQIVND (reference sequence). The V end was cut by 3 bases, the J end by 2 bases, with 5 bases between. The CDR3 covers 14 residues. This CDR3 reads CASSMEAYNSPLHF. In nucleotides, the CDR3 is TGTGCCAGTAGTATGGAAGCCTATAATTCACCCCTCCACTTT.

The V gene is TRBV6-1, the J gene TRBJ2-5; possibly TRBD2 for D (6 bases). The germline V and J ends were trimmed by 8 bases and 5 bases, with 18 bases remaining between them. Germline V gene sequence: CDR1 MNHNS, CDR2 SASEGT. The CDR3 covers 14 residues. The CDR3 nucleotides are TGTGCCAGCTCGATCGGGGGATCCCTGGAGACCCAGTACTTC. Encoded protein: CASSIGGSLETQYF.

The CDR3 DNA is TGTGCCAGCAGCAGAATGCCCGGGACAGTCCAAGAGACCCAGTACTTC. Its protein is CASSRMPGTVQETQYF. The chain carries TRBV27 and TRBJ2-5; 7 bases map to TRBD1. The CDR3 length is 16 residues. CDR1 MNHEY and CDR2 SMNVEV come from the germline V gene (reference sequence). J was trimmed by 1 base and V by 6 bases; bases with no gene match: 11.

This clone turned up a few times. This sequence joins TRBV5-1 and TRBJ1-2; no clear D. Trimming took 1 base from V and 2 from J, leaving 9 bases between them. Looked up from germline, CDR1 is SGHRS and CDR2 is YFSETQ. CDR3 size: 14 residues. Here the CDR3 reads CASSLFGANYGYTF. CDR3 nucleotide sequence: TGCGCCAGCAGCTTGTTCGGAGCCAACTATGGCTACACCTTC.

The J gene is TRBJ2-5, the V gene TRBV2; no clear D gene. In germline, CDR1 is SNHLY, CDR2 FYNNEI. Trimming pared 4 bases from V and 5 bases from J, leaving 11 bases between. This CDR3 spans 13 amino acids. The CDR3 is CASSVYTEETQYF. CDR3 nucleotides: TGTGCCAGCAGTGTATATACCGAGGAGACCCAGTACTTC.